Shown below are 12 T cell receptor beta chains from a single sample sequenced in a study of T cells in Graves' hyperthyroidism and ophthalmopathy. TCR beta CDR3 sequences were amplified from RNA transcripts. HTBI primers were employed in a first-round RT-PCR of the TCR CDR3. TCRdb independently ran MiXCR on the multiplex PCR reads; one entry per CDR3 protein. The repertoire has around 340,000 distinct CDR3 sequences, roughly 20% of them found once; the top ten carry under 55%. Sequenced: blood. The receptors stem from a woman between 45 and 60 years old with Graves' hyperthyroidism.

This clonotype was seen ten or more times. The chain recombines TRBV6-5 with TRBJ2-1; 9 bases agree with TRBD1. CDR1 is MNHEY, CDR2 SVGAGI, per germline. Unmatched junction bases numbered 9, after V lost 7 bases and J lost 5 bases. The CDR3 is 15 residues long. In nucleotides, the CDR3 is TGTGCCAGCATTATACCGGGACAGGGAAACAATGAGCAGTTCTTC. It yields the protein CASIIPGQGNNEQFF.

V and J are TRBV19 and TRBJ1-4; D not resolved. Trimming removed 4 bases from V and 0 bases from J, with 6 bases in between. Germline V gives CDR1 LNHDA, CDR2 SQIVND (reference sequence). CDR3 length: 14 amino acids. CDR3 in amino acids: CASSTTSTNEKLFF. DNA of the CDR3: TGTGCCAGTAGTACGACGTCAACTAATGAAAAACTGTTTTTT.

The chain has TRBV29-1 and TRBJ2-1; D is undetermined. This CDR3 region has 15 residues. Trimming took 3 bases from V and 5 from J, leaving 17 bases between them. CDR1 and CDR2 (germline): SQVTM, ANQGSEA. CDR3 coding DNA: TGCAGCGTTGAGGCGCCGTGGATAGTGAACAATGAGCAGTTCTTC. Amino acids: CSVEAPWIVNNEQFF.

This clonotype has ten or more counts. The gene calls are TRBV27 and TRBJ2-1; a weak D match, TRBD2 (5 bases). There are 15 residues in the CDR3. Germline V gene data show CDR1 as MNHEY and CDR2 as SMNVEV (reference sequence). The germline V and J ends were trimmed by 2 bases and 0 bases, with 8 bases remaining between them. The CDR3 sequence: CASSLLGSSYNEQFF. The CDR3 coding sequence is TGTGCCAGCAGTTTACTGGGGAGCTCCTACAATGAGCAGTTCTTC.

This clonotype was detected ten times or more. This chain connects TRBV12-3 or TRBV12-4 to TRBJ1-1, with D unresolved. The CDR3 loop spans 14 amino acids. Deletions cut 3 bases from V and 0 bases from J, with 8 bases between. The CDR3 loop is CASSLTNLNTEAFF. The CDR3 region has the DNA TGTGCCAGCAGTTTGACAAACTTGAACACTGAAGCTTTCTTT.

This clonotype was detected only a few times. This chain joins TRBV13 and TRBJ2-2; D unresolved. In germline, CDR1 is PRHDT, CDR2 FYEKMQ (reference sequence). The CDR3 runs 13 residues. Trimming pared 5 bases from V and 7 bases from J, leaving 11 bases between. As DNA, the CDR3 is TGTGCCAGCAGCCAAATTTCCTACGGGGAGCTGTTTTTT. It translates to CASSQISYGELFF.

The CDR3 DNA is TGTGCCAGCAGTGATCGACTAGGGCTAAACGAGCAGTACTTC. This encodes CASSDRLGLNEQYF. The chain combines TRBV2 with TRBJ2-7; a possible D gene is TRBD2 (6 bases). This CDR3 contains 14 residues. Germline CDR1 and CDR2: SNHLY and FYNNEI. V dropped 3 bases and J dropped 5 bases, with 14 bases sitting between them.

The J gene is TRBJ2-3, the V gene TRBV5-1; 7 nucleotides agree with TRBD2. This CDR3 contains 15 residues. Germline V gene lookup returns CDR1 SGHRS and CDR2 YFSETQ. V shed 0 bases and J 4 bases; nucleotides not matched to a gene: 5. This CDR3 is CASSLGGRGADTQYF. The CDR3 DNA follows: TGCGCCAGCAGCTTGGGCGGGAGAGGTGCAGATACGCAGTATTTT.

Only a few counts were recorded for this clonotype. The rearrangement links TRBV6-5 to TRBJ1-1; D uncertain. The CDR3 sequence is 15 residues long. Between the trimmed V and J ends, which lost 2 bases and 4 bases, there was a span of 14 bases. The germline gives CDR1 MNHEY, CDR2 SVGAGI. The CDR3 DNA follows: TGTGCCAGCAGTTACATCGGACTGAGAGGCACTGAAGCTTTCTTT. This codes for CASSYIGLRGTEAFF.

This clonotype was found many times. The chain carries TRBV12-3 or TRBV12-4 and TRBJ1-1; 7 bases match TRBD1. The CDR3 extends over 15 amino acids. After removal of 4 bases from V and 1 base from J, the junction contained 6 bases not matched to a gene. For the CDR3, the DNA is TGTGCCAGCAGTTCATTCAGGGGGGGGAACACTGAAGCTTTCTTT. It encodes CASSSFRGGNTEAFF.

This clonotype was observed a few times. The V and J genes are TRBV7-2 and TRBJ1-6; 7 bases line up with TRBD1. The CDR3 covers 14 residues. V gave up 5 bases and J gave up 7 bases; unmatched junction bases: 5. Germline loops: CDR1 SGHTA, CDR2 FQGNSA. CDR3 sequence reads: CASSKQGRNSPLHF. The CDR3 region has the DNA TGTGCCAGCAGCAAACAGGGGAGAAATTCACCCCTCCACTTT.

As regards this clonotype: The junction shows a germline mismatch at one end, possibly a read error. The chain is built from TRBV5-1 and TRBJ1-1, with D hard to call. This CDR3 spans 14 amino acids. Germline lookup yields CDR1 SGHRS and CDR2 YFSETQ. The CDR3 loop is CASSHNTMNPEAFF. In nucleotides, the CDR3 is TGCGCCAGCAGCCATAATACCATGAACCCTGAAGCTTTCTTT.